The clone carrying this TCR beta chain showed up just once. Its specificity is not known. The data were obtained in a study of shared clonotypes between healthy human individuals. Regarding the study as a whole: Generation probabilities of non-shared clonotypes were lower (relative to those shared by all four donors).

The ends lost 6 bases at V and 7 bases at J; junction bases unmatched: 12. The V gene's germline CDR1 is SNHLY and CDR2 FYNNEI. The CDR3 runs 15 residues. The authors divided CD4+ cells into CD45RA+ naive and CD45RA-negative memory subsets. The method was immunoSEQ multiplex PCR; TCRdb's version includes in-frame clones alone and lacks a portion of them. The profile shows hundreds of thousands of clones, more than 70% of them singletons. The chain employs TRBV2 and TRBJ2-5; TRBD1 agrees at 9 bases. The sequenced sample consisted of memory CD4+ T cells sorted from blood. The subset is: CD45RA-negative fraction. This clonotype was sampled from a woman in her 30s in good health. The CDR3 coding sequence is TGTGCCAGCAGAGGCCTGGGACAGGGAGGGGGGACCCAGTACTTC. This translates into CASRGLGQGGGTQYF.